These 4 T cell receptor beta chains came from one sample sequenced in a study of blood T cell repertoires in COVID-19. Assay used: immunoSEQ multiplex PCR; TCRdb lists only in-frame clones, some missing. The sample includes hundreds of thousands of clones, about 68% of them seen just once. Source material: peripheral blood. The source of these receptors is a woman older than 75 with acute or convalescent COVID-19.

This chain links TRBV6-5 with TRBJ1-5; 10 bases align to TRBD1. This CDR3 region has 15 residues. V trimming: 11 bases; J trimming: 2 bases; junction bases outside the gene matches: 9. The V gene's germline CDR1 is MNHEY and CDR2 SVGAGI. The DNA of the CDR3 is TGTGCCGTATCCGGGACAGGGGTTGGCAATCAGCCCCAGCATTTT. Residues: CAVSGTGVGNQPQHF.

In this sample, this clone turned up once. The CDR3 protein is CASSLRSAGYNEQFF. As DNA, the CDR3 is TGTGCCAGCTCACTACGTAGCGCAGGATACAATGAGCAGTTCTTC. The gene calls are TRBV18 and TRBJ2-1, with TRBD2 as a possible D gene (5 bases). The CDR3 is made up of 15 amino acids. V shed 4 bases and J shed 4 bases, with 14 bases lying between them. The germline gives CDR1 KGHSH, CDR2 LQKENI. The full variable domain, in which reference TRBV18 and TRBJ2-1 provide the parts outside the CDR3, is NAGVMQNPRHLVRRRGQEARLRCSPMKGHSHVYWYRQLPEEGLKFMVYLQKENIIDESGMPKERFSAEFPKEGPSILRIQQVVRGDSAAYFCASSLRSAGYNEQFFGPGTRLTVL.

The rearrangement links TRBV6-1 to TRBJ2-5; TRBD2 aligns across 10 bases. This CDR3 has 17 residues. V gave up 0 bases and J gave up 5 bases; unmatched junction bases: 9. The V gene's germline CDR1 is MNHNS and CDR2 SASEGT. The CDR3 is CASSEALRAAGGETQYF. CDR3 DNA sequence: TGTGCCAGCAGTGAAGCGCTAAGAGCAGCGGGAGGGGAGACCCAGTACTTC.

The V gene is TRBV2, the J gene TRBJ1-2; D gene ambiguous. Looked up from germline, CDR1 is SNHLY and CDR2 is FYNNEI. The CDR3 is 14 amino acids. V lost 6 bases to trimming and J lost 5 bases, with 16 bases between them. The DNA of the CDR3 is TGTGCCAGCAGCCTAGCGGAAGCGGCTTATGGCTACACCTTC. This sequence encodes CASSLAEAAYGYTF. Supplemented by reference TRBV2 and TRBJ1-2, the full variable domain reads EPEVTQTPSHQVTQMGQEVILRCVPISNHLYFYWYRQILGQKVEFLVSFYNNEISEKSEIFDDQFSVERPDGSNFTLKIRSTKLEDSAMYFCASSLAEAAYGYTFGSGTRLTVV.